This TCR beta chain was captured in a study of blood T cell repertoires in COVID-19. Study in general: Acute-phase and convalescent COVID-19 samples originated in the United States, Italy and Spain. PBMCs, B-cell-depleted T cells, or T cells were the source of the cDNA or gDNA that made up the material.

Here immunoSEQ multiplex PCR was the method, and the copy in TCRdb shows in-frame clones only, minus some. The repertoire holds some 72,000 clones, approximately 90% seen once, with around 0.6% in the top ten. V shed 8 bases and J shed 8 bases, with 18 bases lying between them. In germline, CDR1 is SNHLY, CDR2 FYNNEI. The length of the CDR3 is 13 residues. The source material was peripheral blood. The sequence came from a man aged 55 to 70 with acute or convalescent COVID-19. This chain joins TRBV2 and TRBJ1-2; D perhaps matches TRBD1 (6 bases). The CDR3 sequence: CASGDTGMRGYTF. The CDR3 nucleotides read TGTGCCAGCGGGGATACAGGGATGAGAGGCTACACCTTC.